This T cell receptor beta chain stems from a study of beta chain features in type 1 diabetes. This clone has just a few counts. Its antigen remains unidentified. General study findings and limits: Any HLA type influence on TCRB rearrangement was left unresolved here. Patients with type 1 diabetes carried fewer insertions and had more deletions at their VDJ junctions.

Since all of the isolated RNA was reverse transcribed, expressed TCRB transcripts were what got sequenced. The method was immunoSEQ multiplex PCR; TCRdb's version includes in-frame clones alone and lacks a portion of them. The data hold some 200,000 clones, with about a tenth observed a single time. Germline V gene data show CDR1 as SGHRS and CDR2 as YFSETQ. Trimming pared 0 bases from V and 2 bases from J, leaving 16 bases between. This CDR3 comprises 17 residues. The sequenced material came from central memory CD4+ T cells from blood. V is TRBV5-1 and J is TRBJ2-3; D gene ambiguous. The origin of this receptor is a man between 18 and 29 years old in good health. This CDR3 reads CASSLGARRDNTDTQYF. The CDR3 bases are TGCGCCAGCAGCTTGGGAGCCCGTCGCGATAACACAGATACGCAGTATTTT.